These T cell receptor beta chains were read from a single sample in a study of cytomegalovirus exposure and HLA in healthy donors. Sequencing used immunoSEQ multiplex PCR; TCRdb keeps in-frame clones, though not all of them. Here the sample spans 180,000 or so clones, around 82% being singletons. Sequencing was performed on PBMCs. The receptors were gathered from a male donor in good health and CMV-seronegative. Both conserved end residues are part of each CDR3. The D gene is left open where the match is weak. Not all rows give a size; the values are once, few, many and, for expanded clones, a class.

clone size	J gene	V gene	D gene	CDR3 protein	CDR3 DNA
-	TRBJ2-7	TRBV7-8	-	CASSNPGYEQYF	TGTGCCAGCAGCAACCCGGGCTACGAGCAGTACTTC
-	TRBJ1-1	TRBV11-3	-	CASSEGVNTEAFF	TGTGCCAGCAGCGAGGGGGTGAACACTGAAGCTTTCTTT
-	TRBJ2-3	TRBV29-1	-	CSVEGGLNRGDTQYF	TGCAGCGTTGAAGGGGGGCTCAATCGTGGAGATACGCAGTATTTT
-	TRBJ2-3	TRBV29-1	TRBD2	CSVAGGRDTQYF	TGCAGCGTTGCGGGAGGGAGAGATACGCAGTATTTT
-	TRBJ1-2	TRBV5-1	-	CASSLWGESGYTF	TGCGCCAGCAGCTTGTGGGGGGAGAGTGGCTACACCTTC
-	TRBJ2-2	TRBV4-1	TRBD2	CASSPSTSGGSGELFF	TGCGCCAGCAGCCCGTCGACTAGCGGGGGGTCCGGGGAGCTGTTTTTT
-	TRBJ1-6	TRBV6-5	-	CASVPARVSGSPLHF	TGTGCCAGCGTCCCAGCCAGGGTATCAGGCTCACCCCTCCACTTT
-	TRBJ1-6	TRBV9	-	CASSVESSAAGHYNSPLHF	TGTGCCAGCAGCGTAGAAAGTAGCGCGGCCGGGCACTATAATTCACCCCTCCACTTT
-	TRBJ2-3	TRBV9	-	CASSVSGSGTDTQYF	TGTGCCAGCAGCGTAAGCGGCTCTGGCACAGATACGCAGTATTTT
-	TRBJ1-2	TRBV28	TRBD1	CASSFRDRGYGYTF	TGTGCCAGCAGTTTTAGGGACAGGGGATATGGCTACACCTTC
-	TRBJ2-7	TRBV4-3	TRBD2	CASSQDRTSGNYEQYF	TGCGCCAGCAGCCAAGATCGCACTAGCGGGAACTACGAGCAGTACTTC
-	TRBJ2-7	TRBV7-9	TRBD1	CASSFRDRGLYEQYF	TGTGCCAGCAGCTTCCGGGACAGGGGTTTGTACGAGCAGTACTTC
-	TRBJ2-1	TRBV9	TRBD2	CASSVVAGPYNEQFF	TGTGCCAGCAGCGTAGTAGCGGGTCCCTACAATGAGCAGTTCTTC
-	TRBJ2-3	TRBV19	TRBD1	CASSIGQGARDTQYF	TGTGCCAGTAGTATTGGCCAGGGGGCTCGAGATACGCAGTATTTT
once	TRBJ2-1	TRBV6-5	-	CASTRGLQYNEQFF	TGTGCCAGCACCCGAGGGTTACAGTACAATGAGCAGTTCTTC
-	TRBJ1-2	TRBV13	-	CASSEGRFGFDYGYTF	TGTGCCAGCAGCGAGGGTAGGTTCGGATTTGACTATGGCTACACCTTC
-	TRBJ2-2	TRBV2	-	CASSDRGPRDTGELFF	TGTGCCAGCAGTGATAGGGGTCCCCGAGACACCGGGGAGCTGTTTTTT
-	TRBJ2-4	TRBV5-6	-	CASSPAGILAKNIQYF	TGTGCCAGCAGCCCTGCAGGGATCCTGGCCAAAAACATTCAGTACTTC
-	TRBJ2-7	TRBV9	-	CASSVDQGYEQYF	TGTGCCAGCAGCGTAGATCAGGGCTACGAGCAGTACTTC
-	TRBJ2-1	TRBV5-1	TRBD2	CASSSGTSGSGPSYNEQFF	TGCGCCAGCAGCTCAGGGACTAGCGGGAGTGGTCCCTCCTACAATGAGCAGTTCTTC
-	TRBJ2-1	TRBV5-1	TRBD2	CASLLGTSVYNEQFF	TGCGCCAGCCTCTTGGGGACTAGCGTATACAATGAGCAGTTCTTC
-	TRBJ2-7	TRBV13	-	CASSLNQEQYF	TGTGCCAGCAGCTTAAATCAGGAGCAGTACTTC
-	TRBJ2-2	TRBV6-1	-	CASIDSGVAGELFF	TGTGCCAGCATCGATTCAGGGGTGGCCGGGGAGCTGTTTTTT
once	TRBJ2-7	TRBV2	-	CARRATGAGEQYF	TGTGCCCGGCGGGCAACAGGGGCGGGGGAGCAGTACTTC
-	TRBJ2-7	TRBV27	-	CASSPPVSSYEQYF	TGTGCCAGCAGTCCCCCGGTGAGCTCCTACGAGCAGTACTTC
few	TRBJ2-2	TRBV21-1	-	CATADRETGELFF	TGTGCCACTGCGGACAGGGAGACCGGGGAGCTGTTTTTT
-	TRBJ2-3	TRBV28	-	CASSRAGDTDTQYF	TGTGCCAGCAGTCGCGCCGGGGATACAGATACGCAGTATTTT
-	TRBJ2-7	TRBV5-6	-	CASSLGAAYEQYF	TGTGCCAGCAGCCTCGGAGCGGCCTACGAGCAGTACTTC
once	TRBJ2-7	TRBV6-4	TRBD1	CASSDRGQVYEQYF	TGTGCCAGCAGTGACAGGGGACAGGTCTACGAGCAGTACTTC
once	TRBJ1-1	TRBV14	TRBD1	CASSQVRDRNTEAFF	TGTGCCAGCAGTCAGGTCCGGGACAGGAACACTGAAGCTTTCTTT
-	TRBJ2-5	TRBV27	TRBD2	CASSPQREGRETQYF	TGTGCCAGCAGCCCCCAACGGGAGGGTCGAGAGACCCAGTACTTC
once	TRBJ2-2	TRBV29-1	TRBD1	CSVGGDRGLTGELFF	TGCAGCGTTGGGGGGGACAGGGGGCTTACCGGGGAGCTGTTTTTT
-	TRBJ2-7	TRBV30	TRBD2	CAWSRGGGRAGEQYF	TGTGCCTGGAGTAGGGGCGGCGGGAGGGCCGGGGAGCAGTACTTC
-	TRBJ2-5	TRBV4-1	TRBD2	CASSLAGGQETQYF	TGCGCCAGCAGCCTAGCGGGGGGGCAAGAGACCCAGTACTTC
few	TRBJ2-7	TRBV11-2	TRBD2	CASSLDGASGPAYEQYF	TGTGCCAGCAGCTTAGATGGGGCTAGCGGGCCTGCCTACGAGCAGTACTTC
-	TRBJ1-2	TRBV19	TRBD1	CASTETGGSGGYTF	TGTGCCAGTACCGAGACAGGGGGGAGCGGTGGCTACACCTTC
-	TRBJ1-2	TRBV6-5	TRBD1	CASNRQGSNYGYTF	TGTGCCAGCAACCGACAGGGTTCTAACTATGGCTACACCTTC
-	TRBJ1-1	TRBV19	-	CASSMATVPEAFF	TGTGCCAGTAGTATGGCGACAGTCCCTGAAGCTTTCTTT
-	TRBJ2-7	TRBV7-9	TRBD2	CASGTGTSGGLTVYEQYF	TGTGCCAGCGGCACCGGGACTAGCGGGGGGTTAACGGTATACGAGCAGTACTTC
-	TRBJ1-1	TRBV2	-	CASRHQGRTEAFF	TGTGCCAGCAGACACCAGGGGCGGACTGAAGCTTTCTTT
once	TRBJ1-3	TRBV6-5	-	CASSYSEVSGNTIYF	TGTGCCAGCAGTTACTCGGAGGTCTCTGGAAACACCATATATTTT
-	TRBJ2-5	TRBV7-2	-	CASSRRPGEATQETQYF	TGTGCCAGCAGCCGACGACCTGGGGAGGCAACTCAAGAGACCCAGTACTTC
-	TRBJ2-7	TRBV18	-	CASSPGQTTYEQYF	TGTGCCAGCTCACCGGGCCAAACCACCTACGAGCAGTACTTC
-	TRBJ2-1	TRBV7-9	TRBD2	CASSSRDQPGGTRGNEQFF	TGTGCCAGCAGCTCCCGAGACCAACCGGGGGGAACTAGGGGCAATGAGCAGTTCTTC
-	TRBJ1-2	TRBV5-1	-	CASSFNTGTYGYTF	TGCGCCAGCAGCTTCAATACAGGGACCTATGGCTACACCTTC
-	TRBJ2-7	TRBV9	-	CASSKGGGPDYEQYF	TGTGCCAGCAGCAAGGGGGGGGGCCCCGACTACGAGCAGTACTTC
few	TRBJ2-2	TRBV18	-	CASSPPPGQGGSGRLNTGELFF	TGTGCCAGCTCACCGCCTCCGGGACAGGGCGGTAGCGGGAGGCTTAACACCGGGGAGCTGTTTTTT
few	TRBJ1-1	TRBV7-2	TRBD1	CASSYRGLEAFF	TGTGCCAGCAGCTACAGGGGGCTTGAAGCTTTCTTT
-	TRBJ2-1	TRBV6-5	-	CASSYVGEQFF	TGTGCCAGCAGCTACGTCGGTGAGCAGTTCTTC
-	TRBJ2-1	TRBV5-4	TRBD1	CASSSGTGGHDEQFF	TGTGCCAGCAGCTCCGGGACAGGGGGTCACGATGAGCAGTTCTTC
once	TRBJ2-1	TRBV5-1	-	CASTPGYNEQFF	TGCGCCAGCACCCCGGGGTACAATGAGCAGTTCTTC
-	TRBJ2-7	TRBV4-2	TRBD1	CASSQDPPPGAGGEQYF	TGTGCCAGCAGCCAAGACCCGCCGCCAGGGGCAGGGGGCGAGCAGTACTTC
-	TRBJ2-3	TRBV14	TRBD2	CASTVAGGFTDTQYF	TGTGCCAGCACGGTGGCGGGGGGTTTCACAGATACGCAGTATTTT
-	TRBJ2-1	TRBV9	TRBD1	CASRSTGTGEQFF	TGTGCCAGCCGGTCGACAGGGACCGGTGAGCAGTTCTTC
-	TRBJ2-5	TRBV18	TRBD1	CASSASDRGETQYF	TGTGCCAGCTCAGCATCCGACAGGGGAGAGACCCAGTACTTC
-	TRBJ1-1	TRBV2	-	CASSERGGEVNTEAFF	TGTGCCAGCAGTGAAAGGGGAGGGGAGGTGAACACTGAAGCTTTCTTT
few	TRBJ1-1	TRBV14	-	CASSQGSTEAFF	TGTGCCAGCAGCCAGGGGAGCACTGAAGCTTTCTTT
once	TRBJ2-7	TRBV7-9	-	CSSSKGTYEQYF	TGTTCCAGCAGCAAGGGGACCTACGAGCAGTACTTC
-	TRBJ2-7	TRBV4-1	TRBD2	CASSQDTGGGNSYEQYF	TGCGCCAGCAGCCAAGATACAGGCGGGGGGAACTCCTACGAGCAGTACTTC
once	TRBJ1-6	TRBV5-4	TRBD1	CASSSDRDNSPLHF	TGTGCCAGCAGCTCGGACAGGGATAATTCACCCCTCCACTTT